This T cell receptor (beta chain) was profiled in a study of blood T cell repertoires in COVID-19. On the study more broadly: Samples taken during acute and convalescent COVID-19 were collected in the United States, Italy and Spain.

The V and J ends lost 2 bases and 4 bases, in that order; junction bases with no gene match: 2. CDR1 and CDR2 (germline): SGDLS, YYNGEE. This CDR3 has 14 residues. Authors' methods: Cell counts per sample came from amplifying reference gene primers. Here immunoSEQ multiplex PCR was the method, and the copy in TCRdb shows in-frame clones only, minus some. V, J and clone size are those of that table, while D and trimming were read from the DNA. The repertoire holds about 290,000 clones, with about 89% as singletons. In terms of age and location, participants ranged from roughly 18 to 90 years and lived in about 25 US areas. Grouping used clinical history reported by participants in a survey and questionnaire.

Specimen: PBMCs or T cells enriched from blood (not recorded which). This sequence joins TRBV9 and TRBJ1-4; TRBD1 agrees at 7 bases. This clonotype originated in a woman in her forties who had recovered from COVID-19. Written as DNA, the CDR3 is TGTGCCAGCAGCGTGGGGGACAGTAATGAAAAACTGTTTTTT. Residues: CASSVGDSNEKLFF.